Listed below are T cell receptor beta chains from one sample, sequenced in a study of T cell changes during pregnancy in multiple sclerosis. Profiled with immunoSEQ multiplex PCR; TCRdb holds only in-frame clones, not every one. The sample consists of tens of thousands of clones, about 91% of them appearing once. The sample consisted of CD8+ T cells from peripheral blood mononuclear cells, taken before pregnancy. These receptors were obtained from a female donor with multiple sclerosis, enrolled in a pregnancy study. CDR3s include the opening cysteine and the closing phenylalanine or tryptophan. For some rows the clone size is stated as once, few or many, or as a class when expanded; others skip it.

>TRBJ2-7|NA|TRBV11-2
CASSLGGGLDSYEQYF
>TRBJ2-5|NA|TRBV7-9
CASSLGLAETQYF
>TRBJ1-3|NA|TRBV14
CASSQKLGGPGNTIYF
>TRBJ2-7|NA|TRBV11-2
CASSSDSYEQYF
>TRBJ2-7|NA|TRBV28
CASSFAGLASLEQYF
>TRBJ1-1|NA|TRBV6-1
CASSEDQGLNTEAFF
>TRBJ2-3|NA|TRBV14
CASSPGGAGGPATDTQYF
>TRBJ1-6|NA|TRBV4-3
CASSQDQGYSPLHF
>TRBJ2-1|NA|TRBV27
CASSFYRTGESEQFF
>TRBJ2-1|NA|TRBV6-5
CASSWGVRQGDNEQFF
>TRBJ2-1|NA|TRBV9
CASSQSGSDSYNEQFF
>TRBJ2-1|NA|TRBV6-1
CASSAGASGSRYNEQFF
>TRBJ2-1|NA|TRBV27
CAVTSGLYNEQFF
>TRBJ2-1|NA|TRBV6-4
CASSDLPGTSFDEQFF
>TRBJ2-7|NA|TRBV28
CASSSSDPGTGKRVGYEQYF
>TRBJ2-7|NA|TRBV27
CASSSPGWEQYF
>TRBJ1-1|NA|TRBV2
CASREGMAEAFF
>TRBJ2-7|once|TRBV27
CASSSSSGRSYEQYF
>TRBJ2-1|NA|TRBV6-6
CASTYSATSYNEQFF
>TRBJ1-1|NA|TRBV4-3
CASSPGQGATEAFF
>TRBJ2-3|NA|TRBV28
CASSFRRLAGWADTQYF
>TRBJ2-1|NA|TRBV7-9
CASSRGQGYNEQFF
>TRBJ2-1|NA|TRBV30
CAWSVQSNEQFF
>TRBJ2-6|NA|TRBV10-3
CAISESEGANVLTF
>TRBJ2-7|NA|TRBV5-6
CASSLADEQYF
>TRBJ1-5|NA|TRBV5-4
CASSWSPNQPQHF
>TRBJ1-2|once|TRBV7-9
CASSPGVGSKGKTF
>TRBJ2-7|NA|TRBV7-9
CASSLAQAEIYEQYF
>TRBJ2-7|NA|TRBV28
CASSPSPGQGAGYEQYF
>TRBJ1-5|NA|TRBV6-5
CASSYSRNRDQPQHF
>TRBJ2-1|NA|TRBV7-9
CASSSTSGYNEQFF
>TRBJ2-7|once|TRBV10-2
CASTLDWYEQYF
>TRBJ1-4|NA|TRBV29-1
CSVEDSIDGHREKLFF
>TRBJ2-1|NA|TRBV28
CASSLLVGPNNEQFF
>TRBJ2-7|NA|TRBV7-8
CASSDGNSYYEQYF
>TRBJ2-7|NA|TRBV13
CASSFNLDRDYEQYF
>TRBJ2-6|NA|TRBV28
CASSSSRGLLDRANVLTF
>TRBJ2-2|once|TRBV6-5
CASSQTGAGELFF
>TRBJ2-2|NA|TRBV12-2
CASRFARRVNTGELFF
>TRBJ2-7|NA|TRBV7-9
CASSSGGLAGGGGSYEQYF
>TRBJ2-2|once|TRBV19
CASSIAGGRMVGELFF
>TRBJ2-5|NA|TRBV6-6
CASSRFARGETQYF
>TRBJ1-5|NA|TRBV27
CASSVYRGNQPQHF